Listed below are T cell receptor beta chains from one sample, sequenced in a study of early T cells in non-severe SARS-CoV-2 infection. MiXCR, run by TCRdb on the 5' RACE reads, gives a single entry per CDR3 protein. Altogether roughly 93,000 distinct CDR3 sequences are present, around 10% being singletons, with the ten largest covering approximately 5%. The sample taken for sequencing was whole blood. The receptors come from an adult who was a healthcare worker with PCR-confirmed SARS-CoV-2 infection or an uninfected control (not recorded which). Each CDR3 is given without its conserved first and last residue.

j_call v_call cdr3_aa
TRBJ1-2 TRBV7-4 ASSSAESRGNGYT
TRBJ1-1 TRBV20-1 SARDRVNTEAF
TRBJ1-1 TRBV4-2 ASSQATGGETEAF
TRBJ2-5 TRBV6-5 ASSYPDRDGAKETQY
TRBJ1-4 TRBV7-9 ASSLSLTTNEKLF
TRBJ2-5 TRBV30 AWSTSGGKTQY
TRBJ1-2 TRBV9 ASGGDRIYGYT
TRBJ2-1 TRBV4-1 ASSQRSGDSYNEQF
TRBJ1-1 TRBV6-5 ASSYWENTEAF
TRBJ2-7 TRBV5-1 ASSTGTGTTHTYEQY
TRBJ2-3 TRBV2 ASSLAGTGTTDTQY
TRBJ2-1 TRBV29-1 SVVWRTSLYNEQF
TRBJ2-7 TRBV30 AWGRGVPEQY
TRBJ2-3 TRBV25-1 ASSELQGPRTDTQY
TRBJ2-7 TRBV7-9 ASSSRTGRDEQY
TRBJ2-4 TRBV4-1 ASSQGLAGGLAKNIQY
TRBJ2-4 TRBV20-1 SARDSGGATKNIQY
TRBJ1-1 TRBV20-1 SAELGHTEAF
TRBJ2-7 TRBV2 ASSEQQITYEQY
TRBJ2-7 TRBV12-3/TRBV12-4 ASSLRGFLSYEQY
TRBJ2-3 TRBV6-6 ASSYSLAGGADTQY
TRBJ2-1 TRBV6-2/TRBV6-3 ASSLQATYNEQF
TRBJ2-7 TRBV21-1 ASSKGGAPEQY
TRBJ2-1 TRBV5-6 ASSPQTSGYNEQF
TRBJ2-3 TRBV13 ASSPRPRSGGADTQY
TRBJ2-1 TRBV4-2 ASSQDEYNEQF
TRBJ2-4 TRBV20-1 SATGWGIQY
TRBJ1-4 TRBV30 AWSLRQREKLF
TRBJ1-1 TRBV7-2 ASSPREFPEAF
TRBJ1-5 TRBV24-1 ATSGRFNQPQH
TRBJ2-7 TRBV28 ASSLEAKQY
TRBJ2-2 TRBV5-1 ASSLLSGAGELF
TRBJ1-6 TRBV3-1 ASTQTRDSPLH
TRBJ1-1 TRBV18 ASSFLDSMNTEAF
TRBJ1-2 TRBV20-1 SASHRANYGYT
TRBJ2-1 TRBV7-9 ASRDRAFGTNEQF
TRBJ1-5 TRBV27 ASSLSVGAGHQPQH
TRBJ1-2 TRBV28 ASSRRGGLLNGYT
TRBJ2-1 TRBV29-1 SCTTGTSSIFSYNEQF
TRBJ1-1 TRBV28 ASSLRGTEVF
TRBJ2-2 TRBV7-9 ASSLGGHPTGELF
TRBJ1-4 TRBV25-1 ASSDPGQGGEKLF
TRBJ1-4 TRBV6-6 ASSPNGEKLF
TRBJ1-6 TRBV6-6 ASSYGARSSYNSPLH
TRBJ1-6 TRBV5-1 ASSTQGPRESPLH
TRBJ1-5 TRBV10-3 AISSQGPDSNQPQH
TRBJ2-3 TRBV20-1 SATSVAGQGRTDTQY
TRBJ2-5 TRBV5-1 ASTPQGLAIETQY
TRBJ2-7 TRBV29-1 SCKRGAYEQY
TRBJ2-7 TRBV12-3/TRBV12-4 ASSLSDKSYEQY
TRBJ2-5 TRBV6-6 ASSYRKETQY
TRBJ2-1 TRBV20-1 SALTDWGEQF
TRBJ2-7 TRBV3-1 ASSQQGRYEQY
TRBJ1-2 TRBV7-6 ASSLNPFYGYT
TRBJ2-4 TRBV28 ASSLTGVAKNIQY
TRBJ1-1 TRBV5-6 ASRRRGVNTEAF
TRBJ2-3 TRBV5-1 ASSQDSPDTQY
TRBJ2-1 TRBV28 ASSFGPLKKQF